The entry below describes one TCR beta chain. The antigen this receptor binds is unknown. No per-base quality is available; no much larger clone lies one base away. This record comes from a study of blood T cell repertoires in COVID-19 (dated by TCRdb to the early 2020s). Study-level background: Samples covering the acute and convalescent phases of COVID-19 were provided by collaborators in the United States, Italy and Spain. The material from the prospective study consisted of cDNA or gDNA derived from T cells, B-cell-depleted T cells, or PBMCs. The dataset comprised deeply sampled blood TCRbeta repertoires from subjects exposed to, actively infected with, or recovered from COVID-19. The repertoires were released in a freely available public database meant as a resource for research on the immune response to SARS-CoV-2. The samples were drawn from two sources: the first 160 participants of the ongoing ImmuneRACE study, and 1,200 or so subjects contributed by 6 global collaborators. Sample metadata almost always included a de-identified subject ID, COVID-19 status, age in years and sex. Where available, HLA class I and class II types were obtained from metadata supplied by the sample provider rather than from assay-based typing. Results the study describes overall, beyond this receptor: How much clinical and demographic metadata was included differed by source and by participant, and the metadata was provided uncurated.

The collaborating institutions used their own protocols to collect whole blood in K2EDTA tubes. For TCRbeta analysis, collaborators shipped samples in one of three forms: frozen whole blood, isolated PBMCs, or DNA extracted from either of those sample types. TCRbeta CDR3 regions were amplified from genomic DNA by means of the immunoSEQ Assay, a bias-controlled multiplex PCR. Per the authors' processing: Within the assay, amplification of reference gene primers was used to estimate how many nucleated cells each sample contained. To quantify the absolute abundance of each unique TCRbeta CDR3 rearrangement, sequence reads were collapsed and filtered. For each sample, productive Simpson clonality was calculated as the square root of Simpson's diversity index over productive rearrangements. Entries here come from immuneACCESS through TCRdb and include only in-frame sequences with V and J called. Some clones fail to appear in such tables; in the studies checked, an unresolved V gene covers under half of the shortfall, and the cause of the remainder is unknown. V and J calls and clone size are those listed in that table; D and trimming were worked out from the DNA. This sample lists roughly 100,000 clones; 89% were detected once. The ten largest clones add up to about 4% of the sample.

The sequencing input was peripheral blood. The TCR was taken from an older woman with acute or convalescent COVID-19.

The DNA sequence is TGTGCCAGCACCCCCGTAGGGGGCTGGACTGAAGCTTTCTTT. Translated, it reads CASTPVGGWTEAFF. The chain couples TRBV28 to TRBJ1-1; 7 middle bases align to TRBD1. Trimming takes 7 bases off V and 5 bases off J; junction bases not matched to a gene: 10. The CDR3 goes from the cysteine to the phenylalanine over 14 residues. Only the CDR3 DNA stays, 42 bases, in frame from base 1. CDR1 and CDR2 are read off the germline V gene as MDHEN and SYDVKM.